A single sample gave rise to the 20 T cell receptor beta chains below, sequenced in a study of molecular identifiers for immune sequencing clone quantification. Using its own MiXCR run on the PCR reads, TCRdb lists one record per CDR3 protein. The sample lists under 650,000 distinct CDR3 sequences, around 20% seen once, with roughly 0.9% in the top ten. Sequenced input: naive CD8+ T cells from blood, with Jurkat cell RNA spiked in. As for subset: FACS-sorted CD8+CD4-CCR7+CD45RA+ naive T cells. These receptors originate from a human donor in good health. Some libraries in this study had Jurkat cell RNA spiked in.

This clonotype was seen repeatedly, ten times or more. The chain joins TRBV28 to TRBJ1-1, with D hard to call. Germline CDR1 MDHEN, CDR2 SYDVKM. The CDR3 loop spans 13 amino acids. V was shortened by 4 bases and J by 7 bases, with 13 bases between the two germline ends. In DNA form, the CDR3 reads TGTGCCAGCAGTTCTATAACAAAGGGTGAAGCTTTCTTT. It codes for CASSSITKGEAFF.

A few counts support this clonotype. The CDR3 loop reads CASSERGNYEQYF. The CDR3 DNA follows: TGTGCCAGCAGTGAACGGGGGAACTACGAGCAGTACTTC. The J gene is TRBJ2-7, the V gene TRBV2; the D gene is possibly TRBD2 (6 bases). This CDR3 is built from 13 residues. Trimming stripped 2 bases from V and 3 bases from J, with 8 bases between. Germline V gene lookup returns CDR1 SNHLY and CDR2 FYNNEI.

This chain connects TRBV27 to TRBJ2-5; 7 nucleotides match TRBD2. After removal of 5 bases from V and 5 bases from J, the junction contained 8 bases not matched to a gene. This CDR3 has 14 amino acids. CDR1 and CDR2 (germline): MNHEY, SMNVEV (reference sequence). Here the CDR3 reads CASSLLAIGETQYF. The CDR3 DNA reads as TGTGCCAGCAGTCTACTAGCGATAGGGGAGACCCAGTACTTC.

This clonotype was detected many times. The chain uses TRBV5-8 and TRBJ2-4; 9 bases are shared with TRBD1. CDR3 size: 14 residues. Germline V gives CDR1 SGHTS, CDR2 YDEGEE. Germline trimming cut 4 bases from V and 6 bases from J; bases unmatched to any gene: 5. The CDR3 DNA reads as TGTGCCAGCAGCCTGACAGGGGGTCTAAACATTCAGTACTTC. Amino acids: CASSLTGGLNIQYF.

With respect to this clonotype: With a much larger clone just one base away, this may be a read error. V gene TRBV13 combines with J gene TRBJ1-1; 7 bases are shared with TRBD1. The V gene's germline CDR1 is PRHDT and CDR2 FYEKMQ (reference sequence). The CDR3 runs 14 residues. The CDR3 coding sequence is TGTGCCAGCAGCTCCGGACAGGACCTCGCTGAAGCTCTCTTT. It is translated as CASSSGQDLAEALF.

The V gene is TRBV12-3 or TRBV12-4, the J gene TRBJ2-3, with D unresolved. CDR3 length: 15 residues. V was shortened by 7 bases and J by 3 bases, with 17 bases between the two germline ends. The CDR3 protein is CASTPPSHRTDTQYF. In DNA, the CDR3 is TGTGCCAGCACCCCCCCCAGTCATCGGACAGATACGCAGTATTTT.

On this clonotype itself: This may be a read error, as it is one base from a much larger clone. This chain joins TRBV28 and TRBJ2-7, with D maybe TRBD2 (5 bases). This CDR3 has 15 residues. CDR1 is MDHEN and CDR2 is SYDVKM in the germline V gene. The V end was cut by 5 bases, the J end by 0 bases, with 14 bases between. DNA of the CDR3: TGTGCCAGCAGTCTTGACACGGGGAGCTCCTACGAGCAGTACTTC. This gives the protein CASSLDTGSSYEQYF.

This clonotype was recorded at least ten times. The V call is TRBV20-1, the J call TRBJ1-1; TRBD1 might be the D (5 bases). Trimming removed 5 bases at V and 6 bases at J, with 10 bases between. The CDR3 is 11 amino acids. CDR1 and CDR2 from the germline V gene are DFQATT and SNEGSKA (reference sequence). CDR3 protein: CSAPGGAEAFF. The CDR3 bases are TGCAGTGCTCCTGGGGGGGCTGAAGCTTTCTTT.

The table lists this clonotype with many counts. V gene TRBV27 combines with J gene TRBJ2-3; 8 positions agree with TRBD2. The CDR3 consists of 14 residues. V trimming: 5 bases; J trimming: 5 bases; junction bases outside the gene matches: 6. The germline V gene encodes CDR1 MNHEY and CDR2 SMNVEV (reference sequence). This CDR3 is CASSPGLAVDTQYF. The DNA of the CDR3 is TGTGCCAGCAGTCCCGGACTAGCTGTAGATACGCAGTATTTT.

This clonotype occurred many times. The rearrangement links TRBV19 to TRBJ1-5; no clear D gene. Germline V gives CDR1 LNHDA, CDR2 SQIVND (reference sequence). The V and J ends lost 3 bases and 0 bases respectively, with 9 bases between them. This CDR3 comprises 15 residues. CDR3 protein: CASSIAEISNQPQHF. CDR3 nucleotides: TGTGCCAGTAGTATTGCGGAGATTAGCAATCAGCCCCAGCATTTT. Complete variable domain (other parts from reference TRBV19 and TRBJ1-5): DGGITQSPKYLFRKEGQNVTLSCEQNLNHDAMYWYRQDPGQGLRLIYYSQIVNDFQKGDIAEGYSVSREKKESFPLTVTSAQKNPTAFYLCASSIAEISNQPQHFGDGTRLSIL.

This clonotype was detected a few times. V is TRBV6-5 and J is TRBJ2-7; TRBD2 matches 7 bases. V was clipped by 1 base and J by 4 bases; unmatched bases: 7. Germline CDR1 MNHEY, CDR2 SVGAGI. The CDR3 runs to 15 residues. The CDR3 loop reads CASSYFAGDGYEQYF. CDR3 bases: TGTGCCAGCAGTTACTTTGCGGGAGATGGTTACGAGCAGTACTTC.

For this clonotype: This may be a read error, as it is one base from a much larger clone. The rearrangement links TRBV12-3 or TRBV12-4 to TRBJ1-5; 7 bases map to TRBD1. The CDR3 length is 16 residues. J was trimmed by 0 bases and V by 3 bases; bases with no gene match: 5. CDR3 sequence reads: CASSFRAGGSNQPQHF. Here the CDR3 DNA reads TGTGCCAGCAGTTTTCGGGCAGGGGGTAGCAATCAGCCCCAGCATTTT.

The DNA for the CDR3 is TGTGCCTGGAGTTCGGACAGAGGGACCCAGTACTTC. It translates to CAWSSDRGTQYF. This chain uses TRBV30 with TRBJ2-5, with D possibly being TRBD1 (6 bases). Trimming pared 2 bases from V and 7 bases from J, leaving 11 bases between. The CDR3 is made up of 12 amino acids. Germline V CDR1 and CDR2: GTSNPN, SVGIG (reference sequence).

Comments on this clonotype: This may be a read error, as it is one base from a much larger clone. This chain joins TRBV30 and TRBJ2-7; D remains ambiguous. Germline V gene lookup returns CDR1 GTSNPN and CDR2 SVGIG (reference sequence). This CDR3 is 12 amino acids long. The CDR3 is CAWSSLSYEQHF. The CDR3 coding sequence is TGTGCCTGGAGTTCGCTCAGCTACGAGCAGCACTTC.

The chain joins TRBV5-6 to TRBJ2-7, with 8 bases aligning to TRBD2. V lost 2 bases, J lost 4 bases, and 5 bases stayed unmatched. The germline V gene encodes CDR1 SGHDT and CDR2 YYEEEE. The CDR3 totals 14 residues. The chain's CDR3 is CASSFIAGPYEQYF. The CDR3 nucleotides are TGTGCCAGCAGCTTCATAGCGGGACCGTACGAGCAGTACTTC.

V usage is TRBV12-3 or TRBV12-4 and J usage is TRBJ1-5, with 7 bases identical to TRBD1. This CDR3 spans 15 amino acids. V shed 5 bases, J shed 5 bases, and the junction held 9 bases outside the gene matches. The DNA for the CDR3 is TGTGCCAGCAGTCTCTACAGGGGCGGCGATCAGCCCCAGCATTTT. It codes for CASSLYRGGDQPQHF.

A few counts support this clonotype. The CDR3 spells CASSYTSSVYVNYGYTF. Written as DNA, the CDR3 is TGTGCCAGCAGTTACACTTCATCGGTATACGTAAACTATGGCTACACCTTC. The rearrangement joins TRBV6-5 to TRBJ1-2; D gene ambiguous. Germline CDR1 is MNHEY and CDR2 is SVGAGI. The CDR3 extends over 17 amino acids. The V and J ends lost 2 bases and 2 bases respectively, with 18 bases between them.

Regarding this clonotype: This may stem from a read error, because a much larger clone lies one nucleotide away. V and J are TRBV20-1 and TRBJ2-3; D tentatively fits TRBD1 or TRBD2 (5 bases each). Deletions cut 0 bases from V and 2 bases from J, with 12 bases between. The germline V gene has CDR1 DFQATT and CDR2 SNEGSKA (reference sequence). The CDR3 spans 15 residues. The CDR3 sequence is CSARDSGPSTDTQYF. The CDR3 region has the DNA TGCAGTGCTAGAGATTCGGGGCCCTCCACAGATACGCAGTATTTT.

This clonotype has a count of ten or more. The chain recombines TRBV7-6 with TRBJ2-3; TRBD2 agrees at 11 bases. The CDR3 consists of 17 residues. CDR1 and CDR2 from the germline V gene are SGHVS and FNYEAQ. V trimming: 5 bases; J trimming: 1 base; junction bases outside the gene matches: 8. The CDR3 sequence is CASSPLAGGGGTDTQYF. The CDR3 nucleotides are TGTGCCAGCAGCCCCTTAGCGGGAGGGGGGGGCACAGATACGCAGTATTTT. The complete variable domain, with remaining parts taken from reference TRBV7-6 and TRBJ2-3, reads GAGVSQSPRYKVTKRGQDVALRCDPISGHVSLYWYRQALGQGPEFLTYFNYEAQQDKSGLPNDRFSAERPEGSISTLTIQRTEQRDSAMYRCASSPLAGGGGTDTQYFGPGTRLTVL.

There are a few counts of this clonotype. The chain uses TRBV10-3 and TRBJ2-5, with 9 positions matching TRBD2. The V gene end was trimmed by 6 bases and the J gene end by 1 base; junction bases not matched to a gene: 9. Looked up from germline, CDR1 is ENHRY and CDR2 is SYGVKD. The CDR3 has 16 amino acids. In DNA, the CDR3 is TGTGCCATCAGCACTATAGCGGGGGCCTCCCAAGAGACCCAGTACTTC. Amino acids: CAISTIAGASQETQYF.